This TCR beta chain was observed in a study of cytomegalovirus exposure and HLA in healthy donors. Concerning this clone: The antigen remains unidentified.

Study-wide results and limits: An Asian-associated ancestry cluster reportedly showed fewer N-insertions than the approximately 670-donor mean in a later analysis. Most TCR sequences were seen very rarely across donors, but some public TCRs occurred in many.

The PCR was carried out with 60 Vbeta primers and 13 Jbeta primers. Clones were sequenced by immunoSEQ multiplex PCR, and TCRdb holds only the in-frame ones, with some missing. The sample gives tens of thousands of clones, under 70% of which show up once; more than 10% is in the top ten. Germline V CDR1 and CDR2: ENHRY, SYGVKD. The CDR3 contains 16 residues. The genes are TRBV10-3 and TRBJ2-6; 9 nucleotides agree with TRBD1. The TCR comes from a man aged 55 to 69 in good health and CMV-seropositive. Sequencing used PBMCs. The CDR3 DNA is TGTGCGCCCGATCAACAGGGGGCCAATGGGGCCAACGTCCTGACTTTC. This translates into CAPDQQGANGANVLTF.